The 20 T cell receptor beta chains below come from one sample, sequenced in a study of cytomegalovirus exposure and HLA in healthy donors. PCR was performed using 60 Vbeta and 13 Jbeta primers. Clones were sequenced by immunoSEQ multiplex PCR, and TCRdb holds only the in-frame ones, with some missing. The sample contains about 99,000 clones, about 80% of which appear only once. Sequencing used PBMCs. These receptors were taken from a man aged 35-49 years in good health and CMV-seronegative.

This rearrangement joins TRBV5-1 to TRBJ2-5, with 11 positions matching TRBD2. CDR3 length: 19 amino acids. Germline V gives CDR1 SGHRS, CDR2 YFSETQ. J was trimmed by 1 base and V by 0 bases; bases with no gene match: 11. The DNA of the CDR3 is TGCGCCAGCAGCTTGGCCGCGTCTAGCGGGAGGCTTTCCCAAGAGACCCAGTACTTC. Encoded protein: CASSLAASSGRLSQETQYF.

The chain joins TRBV19 to TRBJ2-7; TRBD2 is a possible D gene (5 bases). The germline V gene encodes CDR1 LNHDA and CDR2 SQIVND (reference sequence). The CDR3 length is 13 residues. Trimming stripped 2 bases from V and 5 bases from J, with 10 bases between. The CDR3 sequence is CASSIRGIDEQYF. In DNA form, the CDR3 reads TGTGCCAGTAGTATAAGAGGGATCGACGAGCAGTACTTC. The whole variable domain, remainder taken from reference TRBV19 and TRBJ2-7, is DGGITQSPKYLFRKEGQNVTLSCEQNLNHDAMYWYRQDPGQGLRLIYYSQIVNDFQKGDIAEGYSVSREKKESFPLTVTSAQKNPTAFYLCASSIRGIDEQYFGPGTRLTVT.

This clone has a handful of counts. The chain's CDR3 is CASSVAPDRGGYEQYF. The DNA of the CDR3 is TGTGCCAGCAGCGTAGCTCCCGACAGGGGGGGCTACGAGCAGTACTTC. The genes are TRBV9 and TRBJ2-7; 9 bases are a match to TRBD1. The CDR3 is made up of 16 amino acids. Germline V gene sequence: CDR1 SGDLS, CDR2 YYNGEE. With V trimmed by 0 bases and J by 3 bases, 7 bases remained unmatched.

This rearrangement joins TRBV27 to TRBJ1-6; the D gene is possibly TRBD1 (5 bases). V was pared by 5 bases and J by 7 bases, with 21 bases between. This CDR3 comprises 17 residues. The V gene's germline CDR1 is MNHEY and CDR2 SMNVEV (reference sequence). The CDR3 protein is CASSARSGGDGNSPLHF. As DNA, the CDR3 is TGTGCCAGCAGTGCGCGCTCGGGGGGAGATGGGAATTCACCCCTCCACTTT.

The chain has TRBV6-1 and TRBJ2-1; D gene ambiguous. V lost 3 bases to trimming and J lost 1 base, with 7 bases between them. The CDR3 has 14 amino acids. CDR1 is MNHNS, CDR2 SASEGT, per germline. CDR3 residues: CASSDIQSYNEQFF. Here the CDR3 DNA reads TGTGCCAGCAGTGACATCCAGTCCTACAATGAGCAGTTCTTC.

Points on this clone: Distinct nucleotide sequences in the sample also encode this CDR3. The chain is built from TRBV7-2 and TRBJ2-7; 7 nucleotides agree with TRBD1. From germline, CDR1 is SGHTA and CDR2 FQGNSA. V trimming: 1 base; J trimming: 2 bases; junction bases outside the gene matches: 2. The CDR3 consists of 14 residues. The CDR3 region has the DNA TGTGCCAGCAGCTTAGAGAGGGGGCCCTACGAGCAGTACTTC. Protein sequence: CASSLERGPYEQYF.

The V and J genes are TRBV9 and TRBJ2-3, with D perhaps TRBD1 (6 bases). V dropped 3 bases and J dropped 2 bases, with 13 bases sitting between them. The CDR3 sequence is 15 residues long. Germline assignment: CDR1 SGDLS and CDR2 YYNGEE. CDR3 loop: CASSDDRLATDTQYF. The CDR3 DNA reads TGTGCCAGCAGCGATGACAGGTTAGCCACAGATACGCAGTATTTT. Filled out from reference TRBV9 and TRBJ2-3, the complete variable domain reads DSGVTQTPKHLITATGQRVTLRCSPRSGDLSVYWYQQSLDQGLQFLIQYYNGEERAKGNILERFSAQQFPDLHSELNLSSLELGDSALYFCASSDDRLATDTQYFGPGTRLTVL.

V usage is TRBV19 and J usage is TRBJ1-2; 7 positions agree with TRBD1. CDR1 and CDR2 (germline): LNHDA, SQIVND (reference sequence). V lost 3 bases, J lost 0 bases, and 7 bases stayed unmatched. This CDR3 region has 16 residues. The CDR3 loop reads CASSIQQGNSNYGYTF. DNA of the CDR3: TGTGCCAGTAGTATTCAACAGGGGAACTCTAACTATGGCTACACCTTC.

The chain recombines TRBV27 with TRBJ1-1, with 7 bases that match TRBD1. The germline V gene encodes CDR1 MNHEY and CDR2 SMNVEV (reference sequence). The CDR3 length is 14 residues. Unmatched junction bases numbered 5, after V lost 6 bases and J lost 1 base. The DNA for the CDR3 is TGTGCCAGCAGCTTGGACAGGAAGAACACTGAAGCTTTCTTT. It translates to CASSLDRKNTEAFF.

J is TRBJ2-7 and V is TRBV7-9, with a weak D call TRBD1 (6 bases). The germline V gene has CDR1 SEHNR and CDR2 FQNEAQ (reference sequence). This CDR3 has 14 amino acids. V dropped 4 bases and J dropped 2 bases, with 12 bases sitting between them. DNA for the CDR3: TGTGCCAGCAGCTCGACAGGCCAACCCTACGAGCAGTACTTC. Protein product: CASSSTGQPYEQYF.

The chain couples TRBV9 to TRBJ2-1; D is unclear. Germline V gene sequence: CDR1 SGDLS, CDR2 YYNGEE. Trimming removed 0 bases at V and 8 bases at J, with 9 bases between. CDR3 length equals 13 residues. The CDR3 sequence: CASSVATQDEQFF. CDR3 nucleotide sequence: TGTGCCAGCAGCGTAGCTACTCAGGATGAGCAGTTCTTC.

This chain joins TRBV18 and TRBJ1-5; D is unresolved. The germline V and J ends were trimmed by 2 bases and 0 bases, with 26 bases remaining between them. CDR1 is KGHSH and CDR2 is LQKENI in the germline V gene. CDR3 size: 21 residues. The CDR3 nucleotides are TGTGCCAGCTCACCATCATTTAACAGCGGTTTTGGGTTCGATAGCAATCAGCCCCAGCATTTT. This encodes CASSPSFNSGFGFDSNQPQHF.

The chain carries TRBV2 and TRBJ2-3; D might be TRBD1 (6 bases). Trimming took off 6 bases at V and 0 bases at J, with 13 bases between the two ends. The CDR3 loop spans 15 amino acids. Per germline, CDR1 SNHLY and CDR2 FYNNEI. The CDR3: CASSRDIPSTDTQYF. The CDR3 nucleotides are TGTGCCAGCAGCCGGGACATCCCGAGCACAGATACGCAGTATTTT.

This clone was detected a few times. V gene TRBV5-1 combines with J gene TRBJ1-4, with D perhaps TRBD1 (5 bases). The CDR3 is 14 amino acids. Trimming shortened V by 0 bases and J by 5 bases, and 8 bases separated the two germline ends. CDR1 and CDR2 from the germline V gene are SGHRS and YFSETQ. The CDR3 spells CASSLDRPNEKLFF. CDR3 nucleotides: TGCGCCAGCAGCTTGGACAGGCCGAATGAAAAACTGTTTTTT.

This rearrangement joins TRBV7-9 to TRBJ1-2; possibly TRBD1 for D (6 bases). The CDR3 is 14 residues long. CDR1 SEHNR and CDR2 FQNEAQ come from the germline V gene (reference sequence). Trimming removed 1 base at V and 9 bases at J, with 15 bases between. In DNA form, the CDR3 reads TGTGCCAGCAGCTTAGAGCAGGGGACCAGGAGCTACACCTTC. The encoded protein is CASSLEQGTRSYTF.

The chain recombines TRBV10-1 with TRBJ2-3; 12 bases align to TRBD1. Unmatched junction bases numbered 9, after V lost 3 bases and J lost 5 bases. Per germline, CDR1 WNHNN and CDR2 SYGVQD (reference sequence). This CDR3 region has 17 residues. The DNA of the CDR3 is TGCGCCAGCAGTGAAGGGGGACAGGGGGCCTGGGGAGATACGCAGTATTTT. This gives the protein CASSEGGQGAWGDTQYF.

The CDR3 protein is CASSASGVGDTQYF. The CDR3 region has the DNA TGTGCCAGCAGCGCTAGCGGGGTTGGAGATACGCAGTATTTT. The chain recombines TRBV9 with TRBJ2-3, with 9 nucleotides matching TRBD2. Germline assignment: CDR1 SGDLS and CDR2 YYNGEE. CDR3 length: 14 amino acids. V lost 3 bases and J lost 5; bases outside the gene matches: 4.

The V call is TRBV29-1, the J call TRBJ1-1; D perhaps matches TRBD1 (5 bases). The CDR3 runs to 12 residues. CDR1 and CDR2 from the germline V gene are SQVTM and ANQGSEA. Trimming removed 5 bases at V and 3 bases at J, with 10 bases between. CDR3 loop: CSVKGYDTEAFF. As DNA, the CDR3 is TGCAGCGTTAAGGGGTACGACACTGAAGCTTTCTTT.

The chain is built from TRBV6-5 and TRBJ1-4; the D is unclear. The V gene's germline CDR1 is MNHEY and CDR2 SVGAGI. V shed 6 bases and J shed 0 bases, with 8 bases lying between them. CDR3 size: 14 residues. The CDR3 nucleotides read TGTGCCAGCAGCCCCTCTGCAACTAATGAAAAACTGTTTTTT. It encodes CASSPSATNEKLFF.

This clone turned up a few times. V gene TRBV21-1 combines with J gene TRBJ2-7; the table calls TRBD2, which could not be checked here. TRBV21-1 is termed a pseudogene. This CDR3 is built from 15 residues. The CDR3 region has the DNA TGTGCCAGCAGCTCCACACCCGGAGACTCCTACGAGCAGTACTTC. Its protein product is CASSSTPGDSYEQYF.